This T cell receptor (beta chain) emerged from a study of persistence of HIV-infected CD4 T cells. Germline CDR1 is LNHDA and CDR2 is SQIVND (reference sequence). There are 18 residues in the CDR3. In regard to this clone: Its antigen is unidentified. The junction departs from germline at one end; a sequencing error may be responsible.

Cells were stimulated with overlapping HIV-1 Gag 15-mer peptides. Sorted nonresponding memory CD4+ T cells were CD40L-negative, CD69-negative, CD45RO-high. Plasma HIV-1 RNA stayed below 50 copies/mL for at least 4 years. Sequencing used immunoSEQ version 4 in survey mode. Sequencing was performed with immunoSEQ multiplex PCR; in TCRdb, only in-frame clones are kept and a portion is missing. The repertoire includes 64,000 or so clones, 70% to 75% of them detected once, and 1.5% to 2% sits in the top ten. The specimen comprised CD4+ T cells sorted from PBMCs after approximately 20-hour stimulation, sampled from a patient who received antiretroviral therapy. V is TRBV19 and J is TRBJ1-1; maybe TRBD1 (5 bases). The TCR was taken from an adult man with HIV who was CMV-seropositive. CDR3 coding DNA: TGTGCCAGTAGTACGGACGGGACGTCTTTGGTTGGGAACAGTGAAGCTTTCTTT. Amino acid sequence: CASSTDGTSLVGNSEAFF.